This is a list of T cell receptor beta chains from one sample in a study of T cells in localized non-small cell lung cancer. Some clones are missing from TCRdb's copy, which holds only in-frame ones; the method was immunoSEQ multiplex PCR. This sample has tens of thousands of clones, with around 90% found just once. This material consisted of peripheral blood, taken before any cancer treatment. Receptor source: a man aged 40 to 69 with stage I squamous cell lung carcinoma. Each CDR3 is given with its conserved first and last residue. Fields, in order: J gene, D gene, clone size, V gene, CDR3 protein, CDR3 DNA. D genes are given only for firm matches. Size tells how often a clone was seen (once, few, many) or the class of an expanded clone, and some rows leave it out.

>TRBJ2-7|NA|NA|TRBV19
CASSGDTYEQYF
TGTGCCAGTAGTGGGGACACCTACGAGCAGTACTTC
>TRBJ1-1|NA|NA|TRBV9
CASSAIQGDTEAFF
TGTGCCAGCAGCGCAATACAGGGAGACACTGAAGCTTTCTTT
>TRBJ2-3|TRBD2|NA|TRBV5-1
CASKVLAGTTDTQYF
TGCGCCAGCAAGGTCTTAGCGGGGACCACAGATACGCAGTATTTT
>TRBJ2-5|NA|NA|TRBV7-9
CASSSRVGTLSNRTQYF
TGTGCCAGCAGCTCCAGGGTAGGGACCTTAAGTAATCGGACCCAGTACTTC
>TRBJ1-1|NA|NA|TRBV5-1
CASSPGPDTEAFF
TGCGCCAGCAGCCCTGGACCAGACACTGAAGCTTTCTTT
>TRBJ1-5|NA|NA|TRBV7-2
CASSLFGLGNQPQHF
TGTGCCAGCAGCTTATTCGGACTGGGCAATCAGCCCCAGCATTTT
>TRBJ1-6|NA|NA|TRBV19
CASGRDWGSSPLHF
TGTGCCAGTGGGAGGGACTGGGGGTCCTCACCCCTCCACTTT
>TRBJ2-1|NA|NA|TRBV5-1
CASSLAVGGGLSYNEQFF
TGCGCCAGCAGCTTGGCTGTGGGTGGGGGACTTTCCTACAATGAGCAGTTCTTC
>TRBJ1-1|TRBD1|NA|TRBV11-3
CASSLQGGVTEAFF
TGTGCCAGCAGCTTGCAGGGGGGGGTCACTGAAGCTTTCTTT
>TRBJ1-1|NA|NA|TRBV5-1
CASSPMAGVNTEAFF
TGCGCCAGCAGCCCTATGGCAGGGGTGAACACTGAAGCTTTCTTT
>TRBJ2-3|TRBD2|NA|TRBV7-2
CASSQLFRTSVPYF
TGTGCCAGCAGCCAACTGTTCAGGACTAGCGTCCCATATTTT
>TRBJ2-7|NA|NA|TRBV2
CASSESVNEQYF
TGTGCCAGCAGTGAGTCAGTAAACGAGCAGTACTTC
>TRBJ2-1|NA|once|TRBV11-2
CASSPDRYNEQFF
TGTGCCAGCAGCCCTGACAGGTACAATGAGCAGTTCTTC
>TRBJ1-1|TRBD1|NA|TRBV5-4
CASSVDRTPAEAFF
TGTGCCAGCAGCGTGGACAGGACACCCGCTGAAGCTTTCTTT
>TRBJ1-5|NA|NA|TRBV2
CASSDRYSNQPQHF
TGTGCCAGCAGTGACAGGTACTCCAATCAGCCCCAGCATTTT
>TRBJ1-2|NA|few|TRBV5-6
CASSLAQANYGYTF
TGTGCCAGCAGCTTGGCACAGGCTAACTATGGCTACACCTTC
>TRBJ2-7|NA|NA|TRBV27
CASSLSPGRFSYEQYF
TGTGCCAGCAGTTTATCTCCGGGACGGTTCTCCTACGAGCAGTACTTC
>TRBJ2-7|NA|NA|TRBV5-4
CASSLAGPPYEQYF
TGTGCCAGCAGCTTGGCGGGGCCCCCCTACGAGCAGTACTTC
>TRBJ2-2|NA|NA|TRBV5-1
CASSLAGAANTGELFF
TGCGCCAGCAGCTTGGCCGGAGCCGCGAACACCGGGGAGCTGTTTTTT
>TRBJ1-2|TRBD1|NA|TRBV5-1
CASSPFGQGGGYTF
TGCGCCAGCAGCCCTTTCGGACAGGGGGGAGGCTACACCTTC
>TRBJ2-7|NA|NA|TRBV4-1
CASSPLHLSPEQYF
TGCGCCAGCAGCCCTTTACATTTGTCTCCCGAGCAGTACTTC
>TRBJ1-1|NA|NA|TRBV9
CASTGTTGKNTEAFF
TGTGCCAGCACCGGGACTACCGGAAAGAACACTGAAGCTTTCTTT
>TRBJ2-1|NA|NA|TRBV5-1
CASSLRPRNNEQFF
TGCGCCAGCAGCTTGCGGCCCAGAAACAATGAGCAGTTCTTC
>TRBJ1-1|NA|once|TRBV7-9
CASSLQENTEAFF
TGTGCCAGCAGCTTACAGGAAAACACTGAAGCTTTCTTT
>TRBJ2-7|NA|NA|TRBV6-5
CASRWGGGHEQYF
TGTGCCAGCAGGTGGGGAGGGGGACACGAGCAGTACTTC
>TRBJ1-5|NA|NA|TRBV7-8
CASSSGGWGTQHF
TGTGCCAGCAGCTCCGGGGGGTGGGGTACCCAGCATTTT
>TRBJ1-1|NA|NA|TRBV4-2
CASSRTRGMDTEAFF
TGTGCCAGCAGCCGAACGCGGGGTATGGACACTGAAGCTTTCTTT
>TRBJ2-5|TRBD1|NA|TRBV7-9
CASSRGLRAPYF
TGTGCCAGCAGCAGGGGGCTCCGAGCCCCCTACTTC
>TRBJ2-7|TRBD1|NA|TRBV19
CASSTIPGQETYEQYF
TGTGCCAGTAGTACTATACCGGGACAGGAGACCTACGAGCAGTACTTC
>TRBJ2-3|NA|NA|TRBV18
CASSLGGDTQYF
TGTGCCAGCTCCCTCGGCGGTGATACGCAGTATTTT
>TRBJ1-5|TRBD1|NA|TRBV6-1
CASSGGQGESQPQHF
TGTGCCAGCAGTGGAGGACAGGGGGAAAGTCAGCCCCAGCATTTT
>TRBJ1-1|NA|NA|TRBV7-2
CASSLVPGVEGPEAFF
TGTGCCAGCAGCTTAGTACCCGGGGTAGAAGGGCCTGAAGCTTTCTTT
>TRBJ1-5|NA|NA|TRBV7-2
CASSPGYGSNQPQHF
TGTGCCAGCAGCCCGGGTTATGGTAGCAATCAGCCCCAGCATTTT
>TRBJ2-7|TRBD1|NA|TRBV5-1
CASSLLQGVNSYEQYF
TGCGCCAGCAGCTTACTACAGGGGGTTAACTCCTACGAGCAGTACTTC
>TRBJ2-1|TRBD1|NA|TRBV4-2
CASSRTGGMNEQFF
TGTGCCAGCAGCAGGACAGGGGGCATGAATGAGCAGTTCTTC
>TRBJ1-2|NA|NA|TRBV7-9
CASSLSEAGYTF
TGTGCCAGCAGCTTATCGGAGGCTGGCTACACCTTC
>TRBJ1-2|NA|NA|TRBV28
CASSETDGGSGYTF
TGTGCCAGCAGTGAAACCGACGGGGGATCTGGCTACACCTTC
>TRBJ2-1|NA|NA|TRBV2
CASRLYNEQFF
TGTGCCAGCAGGTTGTACAATGAGCAGTTCTTC
>TRBJ1-4|NA|NA|TRBV4-2
CASSQGRGEGEKLFF
TGTGCCAGCAGCCAAGGTCGAGGGGAGGGTGAAAAACTGTTTTTT
>TRBJ1-2|TRBD1|NA|TRBV7-9
CASFGGQATNYGYTF
TGTGCCAGCTTTGGCGGACAGGCAACAAACTATGGCTACACCTTC
>TRBJ2-2|NA|once|TRBV5-1
CASSLEVNTGELFF
TGCGCCAGCAGCTTGGAAGTGAACACCGGGGAGCTGTTTTTT
>TRBJ2-5|NA|NA|TRBV5-4
CASSSLGGETQYF
TGTGCCAGCAGCTCACTTGGGGGCGAGACCCAGTACTTC
>TRBJ2-7|NA|NA|TRBV5-1
CASSLSINYEQYF
TGCGCCAGCAGCTTGTCCATAAACTACGAGCAGTACTTC
>TRBJ1-1|TRBD1|NA|TRBV19
CASRRQGMNTEAFF
TGTGCCAGTAGGAGACAGGGAATGAACACTGAAGCTTTCTTT
>TRBJ2-7|NA|NA|TRBV5-6
CASSPRGDTVETYF
TGTGCCAGCAGCCCTAGGGGGGACACCGTAGAGACGTACTTC
>TRBJ1-6|TRBD1|once|TRBV5-6
CASSLSNDRASPLHF
TGTGCCAGCAGTTTATCAAACGACAGGGCTTCACCCCTCCACTTT
>TRBJ2-1|NA|NA|TRBV5-1
CASSNGGVSYNEQFF
TGCGCCAGCTCCAACGGGGGCGTCTCCTACAATGAGCAGTTCTTC
>TRBJ2-1|NA|few|TRBV4-1
CASSPLVSRDNEQFF
TGCGCCAGCAGCCCTCTAGTGTCCAGGGATAATGAGCAGTTCTTC
>TRBJ1-2|NA|NA|TRBV10-3
CAISESQTYGYTF
TGTGCCATCAGTGAGTCCCAGACCTATGGCTACACCTTC
>TRBJ1-1|TRBD1|NA|TRBV6-5
CASTPTGEYTEAFF
TGTGCCAGCACCCCGACAGGGGAATACACTGAAGCTTTCTTT
>TRBJ2-7|NA|NA|TRBV27
CASRLLTGGVYEQYF
TGTGCCAGCAGACTCCTCACAGGGGGGGTCTACGAGCAGTACTTC
>TRBJ1-2|NA|NA|TRBV28
CASSSLDRPYGYTF
TGTGCCAGCAGCTCTTTAGACAGGCCCTATGGCTACACCTTC
>TRBJ2-1|NA|NA|TRBV6-5
CASSYVRGEQFF
TGTGCCAGCAGTTACGTAAGGGGCGAGCAGTTCTTC
>TRBJ1-6|NA|NA|TRBV6-1
CASSEAQGSNSPLHF
TGTGCCAGCAGTGAAGCGCAGGGAAGCAATTCACCCCTCCACTTT
>TRBJ1-1|TRBD1|NA|TRBV6-6
CASSPGTGDTEAFF
TGTGCCAGCAGTCCCGGGACAGGGGACACTGAAGCTTTCTTT
>TRBJ1-1|NA|NA|TRBV7-9
CASSLLVTWNTEAFF
TGTGCCAGCAGCTTATTGGTAACGTGGAACACTGAAGCTTTCTTT
>TRBJ2-1|NA|few|TRBV5-4
CASSLGGGGAYNEQFF
TGTGCCAGCAGCTTGGGCGGAGGGGGGGCGTACAATGAGCAGTTCTTC
>TRBJ1-4|NA|NA|TRBV29-1
CSVEESGGEKLFF
TGCAGCGTTGAAGAGTCAGGAGGGGAAAAACTGTTTTTT
>TRBJ2-7|NA|NA|TRBV21-1
CASSNRRRRKPYEQYF
TGTGCCAGCAGCAATCGGAGGCGAAGAAAGCCCTACGAGCAGTACTTC
>TRBJ1-2|TRBD1|NA|TRBV4-1
CASSLDRVTYGYTF
TGCGCCAGCAGCCTAGACAGGGTCACCTATGGCTACACCTTC